This TCR beta chain is drawn from a study of technical replicates of blood from a handful of donors. Profiled with immunoSEQ multiplex PCR; TCRdb holds only in-frame clones, not every one. The sample gives fewer than 65,000 clones, 70% to 90% of which show up once; 5.2% is in the top ten. The material sequenced was PBMCs. The receptor comes from a human donor in good health. Some clones in this sample may be carry-over from other donors' samples.

CDR3 sequence (DNA): TGTGCCACCAGCAGGGACAGGAACACCGGGGAGCTGTTTTTT. Translating gives CATSRDRNTGELFF. The rearrangement joins TRBV15 to TRBJ2-2, with D tentatively TRBD1 (6 bases). Deletions cut 3 bases from V and 1 base from J, with 6 bases between. Germline V lookup: CDR1 LNHNV, CDR2 YYDKDF (reference sequence). This CDR3 contains 14 residues.